Listed here are 29 T cell receptor beta chains from one sample, sequenced in a study of blood T cell repertoires in COVID-19. The table came from immunoSEQ multiplex PCR; TCRdb's copy has only in-frame clones and leaves some out. The repertoire holds roughly 110,000 clones, with over 80% as singletons. Input material: peripheral blood. The receptor source for this set is a woman in her twenties or thirties with acute or convalescent COVID-19.

The chain recombines TRBV4-3 with TRBJ2-1; D remains unclear. Trimming stripped 0 bases from V and 6 bases from J, with 15 bases between. Germline V CDR1 and CDR2: LGHNA, YSLEER. The CDR3 extends over 16 amino acids. The CDR3 spells CASSQDINLGVNEQFF. CDR3 nucleotides: TGCGCCAGCAGCCAAGATATAAATCTGGGCGTCAATGAGCAGTTCTTC.

The chain recombines TRBV7-9 with TRBJ1-2; 9 positions match TRBD1. J gave up 4 bases and V 5 bases, and 5 bases lay outside the gene matches. The germline gives CDR1 SEHNR, CDR2 FQNEAQ (reference sequence). This CDR3 contains 14 residues. The CDR3 region is CASSRETGGYGYTF. The DNA of the CDR3 is TGTGCCAGCAGCCGGGAGACAGGGGGCTATGGCTACACCTTC.

This sequence joins TRBV6-1 and TRBJ1-5; D is unclear. Germline loops: CDR1 MNHNS, CDR2 SASEGT. CDR3 length equals 17 residues. Trimming pared 2 bases from V and 2 bases from J, leaving 16 bases between. The CDR3 coding sequence is TGTGCCAGCAGTGAACTTCGGTACAAGGGAGGCAATCAGCCCCAGCATTTT. Its protein product is CASSELRYKGGNQPQHF.

V is TRBV7-9 and J is TRBJ2-1; 9 nucleotides agree with TRBD1. Germline trimming cut 4 bases from V and 6 bases from J; bases unmatched to any gene: 1. CDR1 SEHNR and CDR2 FQNEAQ come from the germline V gene (reference sequence). The CDR3 runs to 13 residues. The CDR3 loop reads CASSYRGRNEQFF. The CDR3 DNA follows: TGTGCCAGCAGCTACAGGGGGCGCAATGAGCAGTTCTTC.

This clone showed up just once. J is TRBJ1-1 and V is TRBV2; TRBD1 aligns across 11 bases. The CDR3 is 16 residues long. Germline CDR1 reads SNHLY; CDR2 reads FYNNEI. V was pared by 4 bases and J by 0 bases, with 4 bases of the junction left unmatched. This CDR3 reads CASSGEDRGLNTEAFF. The CDR3 nucleotides read TGTGCCAGCAGTGGAGAGGACAGGGGGCTGAACACTGAAGCTTTCTTT.

The V and J genes are TRBV3-1 (or the pseudogene TRBV3-2) and TRBJ2-7; D gene uncertain. This CDR3 contains 15 residues. Trimming removed 1 base from V and 0 bases from J, with 10 bases in between. Germline V lookup: CDR1 LGHDT, CDR2 YNNKEL (reference sequence). CDR3 sequence reads: CASSQGVAVSYEQYF. Written as DNA, the CDR3 is TGTGCCAGCAGCCAAGGGGTTGCGGTCTCCTACGAGCAGTACTTC.

The chain recombines TRBV30 with TRBJ1-2, with 7 bases lining up with TRBD1. The CDR3 is made up of 13 amino acids. Germline V CDR1 and CDR2: GTSNPN, SVGIG (reference sequence). V lost 0 bases to trimming and J lost 7 bases; unmatched junction nucleotides: 5. CDR3 protein: CAWSVGGFSGYTF. Here the CDR3 DNA reads TGTGCCTGGAGTGTAGGGGGCTTCAGTGGCTACACCTTC.

The chain is built from TRBV4-2 and TRBJ1-2; D is undetermined. Trimming left V 0 bases short and J 4 bases short, with 3 bases between. CDR3 length: 12 amino acids. Germline-derived CDR1 and CDR2 are LGHNA and YNFKEQ. CDR3 in DNA: TGTGCCAGCAGCCAAGACCTCTATGGCTACACCTTC. Its protein is CASSQDLYGYTF.

The chain combines TRBV5-1 with TRBJ1-1, with D maybe TRBD1 (5 bases). CDR1 is SGHRS and CDR2 is YFSETQ in the germline V gene. This CDR3 is 15 amino acids long. Trimming shortened V by 4 bases and J by 5 bases, and 18 bases separated the two germline ends. The CDR3 coding sequence is TGCGCCAGCAGCCCACACCTTGGCCGACAGACTGAAGCTTTCTTT. Its translation: CASSPHLGRQTEAFF.

The V call is TRBV29-1, the J call TRBJ1-1, with D uncertain. This CDR3 spans 12 amino acids. Germline values: CDR1 SQVTM, CDR2 ANQGSEA. V lost 7 bases to trimming and J lost 4 bases, with 13 bases between them. CDR3 DNA sequence: TGCAGCGCCCGGGGAGCGGCCACTGAAGCTTTCTTT. Residues: CSARGAATEAFF.

This clone is medium-sized in the sample. An end of the junction does not agree with germline; a read error may underlie this. The chain uses TRBV7-7 and TRBJ2-1, with 7 positions matching TRBD2. Germline CDR1 SSHAT, CDR2 FNYEAQ (reference sequence). The CDR3 sequence is 14 residues long. The CDR3 is CASTRTSGGGEQFF. The CDR3 region has the DNA TGTGCTAGCACCAGGACCTCGGGAGGCGGTGAGCAGTTCTTC.

The V gene is TRBV27, the J gene TRBJ2-7, with TRBD1 matching 10 bases. This CDR3 contains 15 residues. Looked up from germline, CDR1 is MNHEY and CDR2 is SMNVEV (reference sequence). Trimming took 5 bases from V and 5 from J; bases not matched to a gene: 9. The CDR3 spells CASSPWTGGFDEQYF. As DNA, the CDR3 is TGTGCCAGCAGTCCTTGGACAGGGGGTTTCGACGAGCAGTACTTC.

The chain joins TRBV11-2 to TRBJ2-7; TRBD1 matches 8 bases. The CDR3 length is 13 residues. J lost 5 bases, V lost 5 bases, and 5 bases had no gene match. Germline-derived CDR1 and CDR2 are SGHAT and FQNNGV. CDR3: CASSAHRGDEQYF. CDR3 DNA sequence: TGTGCCAGCAGCGCCCACAGGGGGGACGAGCAGTACTTC. The full variable domain, its missing parts supplied by reference TRBV11-2 and TRBJ2-7, is EAGVAQSPRYKIIEKRQSVAFWCNPISGHATLYWYQQILGQGPKLLIQFQNNGVVDDSQLPKDRFSAERLKGVDSTLKIQPAKLEDSAVYLCASSAHRGDEQYFGPGTRLTVT.

The chain joins TRBV11-2 to TRBJ1-2; 8 nucleotides agree with TRBD1. Germline V gene sequence: CDR1 SGHAT, CDR2 FQNNGV. The CDR3 covers 16 residues. V trimming: 0 bases; J trimming: 2 bases; junction bases outside the gene matches: 5. Written as DNA, the CDR3 is TGTGCCAGCAGCTTAGAGGGGGGACAGGCCAACTATGGCTACACCTTC. It translates to CASSLEGGQANYGYTF.

The gene calls are TRBV9 and TRBJ2-5; a possible D gene is TRBD1 (6 bases). CDR3 length equals 12 residues. Trimming cost V 3 bases and J 8 bases, with 11 bases left between them. The germline CDR1 and CDR2 sequences are SGDLS and YYNGEE. The CDR3 region has the DNA TGTGCCAGCAGCGCCGCAGGGGTTACCCAGTACTTC. Translated, it gives CASSAAGVTQYF.

The J gene is TRBJ2-4, the V gene TRBV7-2, with D uncertain. The CDR3 sequence is 17 residues long. V lost 2 bases, J lost 1 base, and 15 bases lay in between. The germline V gene has CDR1 SGHTA and CDR2 FQGNSA. This CDR3 reads CASSLFRVGFAKNIQYF. The CDR3 nucleotides read TGTGCCAGCAGCTTATTCCGAGTCGGGTTCGCCAAAAACATTCAGTACTTC.

CDR3: CASSPNGDHQPQHF. As DNA, the CDR3 is TGTGCCAGCAGTCCAAACGGGGATCATCAGCCCCAGCATTTT. The J gene is TRBJ1-5, the V gene TRBV28; D is unclear. The CDR3 is 14 residues long. Trimming stripped 5 bases from V and 5 bases from J, with 13 bases between. Germline V gene lookup returns CDR1 MDHEN and CDR2 SYDVKM. Filled out from reference TRBV28 and TRBJ1-5, the complete variable domain reads DVKVTQSSRYLVKRTGEKVFLECVQDMDHENMFWYRQDPGLGLRLIYFSYDVKMKEKGDIPEGYSVSREKKERFSLILESASTNQTSMYLCASSPNGDHQPQHFGDGTRLSIL.

The chain employs TRBV4-1 and TRBJ2-7, with TRBD1 matching over 9 bases. The trim removed 5 bases at V and 4 bases at J, leaving 3 bases unmatched. This CDR3 is 13 amino acids long. The germline V gene encodes CDR1 MGHRA and CDR2 YSYEKL. CDR3 region: CASSIDRGYEQYF. CDR3 nucleotides: TGCGCCAGCAGCATTGACAGGGGGTACGAGCAGTACTTC.

J is TRBJ2-7 and V is TRBV28; a weak D match, TRBD2 (6 bases). In germline, CDR1 is MDHEN, CDR2 SYDVKM. Deletions cut 3 bases from V and 3 bases from J, with 12 bases between. This CDR3 has 14 amino acids. CDR3 protein: CASSFSGSNYEQYF. The CDR3 DNA follows: TGTGCCAGCAGTTTTAGCGGATCGAACTACGAGCAGTACTTC.

V is TRBV4-1 and J is TRBJ2-7; 7 positions agree with TRBD1. This CDR3 spans 14 amino acids. Germline V gene sequence: CDR1 MGHRA, CDR2 YSYEKL. Trimming cost V 1 base and J 4 bases; bases outside gene matches: 4. CDR3 sequence reads: CASSQVQGSYEQYF. The CDR3 nucleotides are TGCGCCAGCAGCCAAGTACAGGGGTCATACGAGCAGTACTTC.

This clone appeared once. The genes are TRBV28 and TRBJ2-1; no reliable D call. With 6 bases removed from V and 10 bases from J, the gap between germline ends came to 16 bases. CDR1 is MDHEN and CDR2 is SYDVKM in the germline V gene. The CDR3 sequence is 13 residues long. The CDR3 DNA sequence: TGTGCCAGCAGCCGGGTCGTTCTCCGAGAGCAGTTCTTC. Translated, it gives CASSRVVLREQFF.

J is TRBJ1-2 and V is TRBV10-3; D gene uncertain. The V gene lost 8 bases and the J gene lost 4 bases, with 20 bases spanning the gap. The germline gives CDR1 ENHRY, CDR2 SYGVKD. The CDR3 runs 15 residues. CDR3 amino acids: CAILTMFGDPYGYTF. CDR3 coding DNA: TGTGCCATCTTAACAATGTTTGGAGATCCCTATGGCTACACCTTC.

This sequence joins TRBV30 and TRBJ1-5, with no clear D. From germline, CDR1 is GTSNPN and CDR2 SVGIG (reference sequence). V was cut by 0 bases and J by 4 bases, with 10 bases left in between. The CDR3 extends over 14 amino acids. CDR3 residues: CAWSVNGINQPQHF. The CDR3 DNA reads as TGTGCCTGGAGTGTAAACGGGATTAATCAGCCCCAGCATTTT. The full variable domain, its missing parts supplied by reference TRBV30 and TRBJ1-5, is SQTIHQWPATLVQPVGSPLSLECTVEGTSNPNLYWYRQAAGRGLQLLFYSVGIGQISSEVPQNLSASRPQDRQFILSSKKLLLSDSGFYLCAWSVNGINQPQHFGDGTRLSIL.

The chain couples TRBV4-3 to TRBJ2-1; 9 bases agree with TRBD2. Trimming took 2 bases from V and 4 from J; bases not matched to a gene: 9. CDR3 length: 17 residues. Germline V gene data show CDR1 as LGHNA and CDR2 as YSLEER. The CDR3 reads CASSQITLAGSYNEQFF. Here the CDR3 DNA reads TGCGCCAGCAGCCAAATAACCCTAGCGGGGAGTTACAATGAGCAGTTCTTC.

The rearrangement links TRBV7-2 to TRBJ2-5; 8 bases line up with TRBD2. The J segment lost 4 bases and the V segment lost 5 bases, leaving 18 bases of the junction unmatched. This CDR3 region has 18 residues. Germline V gene lookup returns CDR1 SGHTA and CDR2 FQGNSA. The CDR3 nucleotides are TGTGCCAGCAGCAGTGCGGCGGGAGGTGGAAGATTGGGAGAGACCCAGTACTTC. Residues: CASSSAAGGGRLGETQYF.

This sequence joins TRBV19 and TRBJ2-7, with a possible D match to TRBD2 (6 bases). V was clipped by 4 bases and J by 4 bases, with 11 bases between them. Germline V gene sequence: CDR1 LNHDA, CDR2 SQIVND (reference sequence). The CDR3 covers 13 residues. CDR3 in amino acids: CASSNAGTYEQYF. CDR3 in DNA: TGTGCCAGTAGTAACGCGGGAACTTACGAGCAGTACTTC. The full variable domain, in which reference TRBV19 and TRBJ2-7 provide the parts outside the CDR3, is DGGITQSPKYLFRKEGQNVTLSCEQNLNHDAMYWYRQDPGQGLRLIYYSQIVNDFQKGDIAEGYSVSREKKESFPLTVTSAQKNPTAFYLCASSNAGTYEQYFGPGTRLTVT.

The chain employs TRBV9 and TRBJ1-3, with D maybe TRBD1 (6 bases). This CDR3 comprises 17 residues. V was pared by 4 bases and J by 0 bases, with 17 bases between. Germline CDR1 SGDLS, CDR2 YYNGEE. CDR3 nucleotide sequence: TGTGCCAGCAGCCCCCACAGAGACAGGTGCTCTGGAAACACCATATATTTT. Translated: CASSPHRDRCSGNTIYF.

The gene calls are TRBV4-2 and TRBJ2-7; D ambiguous. The CDR3 is 13 amino acids. Trimming took 3 bases from V and 0 from J, leaving 6 bases between them. Germline assignment: CDR1 LGHNA and CDR2 YNFKEQ. The CDR3 DNA sequence: TGTGCCAGCAGCCAGGGCAACTCCTACGAGCAGTACTTC. Translation gives CASSQGNSYEQYF.

The count of this clone is one. V and J are TRBV18 and TRBJ2-3, with 13 bases aligning to TRBD2. V was pared by 6 bases and J by 8 bases, with 11 bases of the junction left unmatched. Germline CDR1 and CDR2: KGHSH and LQKENI. This CDR3 is built from 16 residues. The CDR3 loop reads CASSGTSGAEFSTQYF. CDR3 DNA: TGTGCCAGCTCCGGGACTAGCGGGGCGGAATTTAGTACGCAGTATTTT.